The sample holds a few counts of the clone carrying this T cell receptor beta chain. The CDR3 has 14 residues. Germline V gene lookup returns CDR1 MNHEY and CDR2 SVGAGI. The V end lost 2 bases, the J end lost 6 bases, and 14 bases lay between the germline ends. This sample is part of a study of T-cell memory formation after mild COVID-19. Each CDR3 protein is one row after TCRdb ran MiXCR on the 5' RACE reads. The repertoire has about 270,000 distinct CDR3 sequences, approximately 15% of them found once; the top ten carry 2.1%. The chain recombines TRBV6-5 with TRBJ2-7; possible D gene TRBD2, 6 bases. The sequence was obtained from an adult woman who had mild COVID-19 (a few samples of this study predate the infection). Cell type and time point are not known. The sample consisted of PBMCs or a T cell subset sorted from them (not recorded which). In nucleotides, the CDR3 is TGTGCCAGCAGTTACACGGGAGCCGCCCGCGAGCAGTACTTC. Its protein is CASSYTGAAREQYF.